One and the same sample provided the 21 T cell receptor beta chains below, sequenced in a study of OX40 agonist ivuxolimab in advanced cancers. Method: immunoSEQ multiplex PCR; TCRdb's copy keeps in-frame clones and lacks some. The sample lists fewer than 65,000 clones; approximately 90% were seen once. The sequencing here drew on CD4+ or CD8+ T cells sorted from blood, taken in a trial of the OX40 agonist ivuxolimab. The receptors stem from an adult with an advanced solid tumor such as melanoma, head and neck, liver or kidney cancer.

V usage is TRBV19 and J usage is TRBJ2-7; no clear D gene. CDR3 length equals 12 residues. Germline V CDR1 and CDR2: LNHDA, SQIVND (reference sequence). The V gene lost 5 bases and the J gene lost 1 base, with 6 bases spanning the gap. The CDR3: CASSSLSYEQYF. In nucleotides, the CDR3 is TGTGCCAGTAGTTCGTTGTCCTACGAGCAGTACTTC.

The table lists this clone with a count of one. The chain links TRBV6-5 to TRBJ1-5, with TRBD1 as a possible D gene (5 bases). Germline CDR1 is MNHEY and CDR2 is SVGAGI. The CDR3 spans 15 residues. V was trimmed by 7 bases and J by 1 base, leaving 14 bases between them. CDR3 amino acids: CASKVSGRSNQPQHF. In DNA form, the CDR3 reads TGTGCCAGCAAAGTGTCGGGACGGAGCAATCAGCCCCAGCATTTT.

The rearrangement joins TRBV6-5 to TRBJ1-1; D is undetermined. Per the germline V gene, CDR1 is MNHEY and CDR2 is SVGAGI. This CDR3 has 12 residues. V was cut by 7 bases and J by 1 base, with 7 bases left in between. The DNA for the CDR3 is TGTGCCAGCACCCGAGGGAACACTGAAGCTTTCTTT. This codes for CASTRGNTEAFF.

The chain is built from TRBV28 and TRBJ1-1; perhaps TRBD1 as D (5 bases). V was trimmed by 7 bases and J by 6 bases, leaving 15 bases between them. This CDR3 spans 13 amino acids. Germline V gene sequence: CDR1 MDHEN, CDR2 SYDVKM. The CDR3 loop is CASTLDTQAEAFF. CDR3 nucleotides: TGTGCCAGCACCCTCGACACACAGGCTGAAGCTTTCTTT.

The chain carries TRBV30 and TRBJ1-2; D is perhaps TRBD1 (6 bases). Trimming cost V 0 bases and J 5 bases, with 16 bases left between them. The V gene's germline CDR1 is GTSNPN and CDR2 SVGIG (reference sequence). The CDR3 is made up of 15 amino acids. In DNA, the CDR3 is TGTGCCTGGAGTGTAACAGGGCCCCCACTTTATGGCTACACCTTC. Translation gives CAWSVTGPPLYGYTF.

The J gene is TRBJ2-2, the V gene TRBV5-1; TRBD1 matches at 8 bases. The CDR3 sequence is 13 residues long. Germline V gene sequence: CDR1 SGHRS, CDR2 YFSETQ. Trimming took 4 bases from V and 10 from J; bases not matched to a gene: 6. In DNA form, the CDR3 reads TGCGCCAGCAGCCACCCAGGGGGCAAGGAGCTGTTTTTT. Its protein product is CASSHPGGKELFF.

The rearrangement links TRBV11-2 to TRBJ2-2; 11 bases fit TRBD1. The CDR3 is 17 amino acids. V lost 5 bases to trimming and J lost 0 bases; unmatched junction nucleotides: 5. CDR1 and CDR2 (germline): SGHAT, FQNNGV. Here the CDR3 DNA reads TGTGCCAGCAGCACGAGGGACAGGGGGGCGAACACCGGGGAGCTGTTTTTT. It translates to CASSTRDRGANTGELFF.

This chain links TRBV7-2 with TRBJ1-2; the match to TRBD1 covers 7 bases. The CDR3 length is 15 residues. Germline CDR1 and CDR2: SGHTA and FQGNSA. Unmatched junction bases numbered 8, after V lost 5 bases and J lost 2 bases. CDR3 residues: CASSPGGGQNYGYTF. The CDR3 DNA reads TGTGCCAGCAGCCCAGGGGGAGGACAAAACTATGGCTACACCTTC.

The V call is TRBV4-3, the J call TRBJ2-1; 11 bases map to TRBD2. From germline, CDR1 is LGHNA and CDR2 YSLEER. V was pared by 4 bases and J by 6 bases, with 5 bases of the junction left unmatched. This CDR3 spans 15 amino acids. CDR3 in DNA: TGCGCCAGCAGCCTCCTAGCGGGAGGAAGCAATGAGCAGTTCTTC. As protein: CASSLLAGGSNEQFF.

The chain is built from TRBV7-2 and TRBJ1-1; D gene ambiguous. This CDR3 spans 14 amino acids. The V gene's germline CDR1 is SGHTA and CDR2 FQGNSA. V lost 0 bases and J lost 1, with 6 bases in between. In DNA, the CDR3 is TGTGCCAGCAGCTTAGCAGGGCCGAACACTGAAGCTTTCTTT. This gives the protein CASSLAGPNTEAFF.

J is TRBJ2-3 and V is TRBV7-2; D gene ambiguous. The CDR3 spans 12 residues. Trimming stripped 5 bases from V and 0 bases from J, with 3 bases between. The germline V gene encodes CDR1 SGHTA and CDR2 FQGNSA. CDR3 DNA: TGTGCCAGCAGCCTGAGCACAGATACGCAGTATTTT. Residues: CASSLSTDTQYF.

The V call is TRBV28, the J call TRBJ1-2, with 8 bases lining up with TRBD1. CDR1 and CDR2 (germline): MDHEN, SYDVKM. V trimming: 4 bases; J trimming: 13 bases; junction bases outside the gene matches: 11. The CDR3 contains 13 residues. CDR3 bases: TGTGCCAGCAGTTCCTCAGGGGGCGCGTGGTGCACCTTC. It specifies CASSSSGGAWCTF.

The chain links TRBV5-1 to TRBJ2-7, with 8 bases aligning to TRBD1. After removal of 2 bases from V and 2 bases from J, the junction contained 6 bases not matched to a gene. The CDR3 totals 15 residues. The V gene's germline CDR1 is SGHRS and CDR2 YFSETQ. The CDR3 DNA reads TGCGCCAGCAGCTTCCAAGGACAGGGAACCTACGAGCAGTACTTC. Protein: CASSFQGQGTYEQYF.

This rearrangement joins TRBV19 to TRBJ1-2, with D hard to call. Per germline, CDR1 LNHDA and CDR2 SQIVND (reference sequence). This CDR3 spans 15 amino acids. V lost 5 bases, J lost 1 base, and 14 bases lay in between. Here the CDR3 reads CASSLIGGNNYGYTF. Written as DNA, the CDR3 is TGTGCCAGTAGTCTAATTGGAGGGAATAACTATGGCTACACCTTC. The entire variable domain, with the rest obtained from reference TRBV19 and TRBJ1-2, is as follows: DGGITQSPKYLFRKEGQNVTLSCEQNLNHDAMYWYRQDPGQGLRLIYYSQIVNDFQKGDIAEGYSVSREKKESFPLTVTSAQKNPTAFYLCASSLIGGNNYGYTFGSGTRLTVV.

The gene calls are TRBV7-2 and TRBJ1-1; 11 bases line up with TRBD1. The CDR3 contains 17 residues. Germline V CDR1 and CDR2: SGHTA, FQGNSA. J gave up 6 bases and V 3 bases, and 12 bases lay outside the gene matches. CDR3 nucleotide sequence: TGTGCCAGCAGCTTGACGACACCGGACAGGGGGCGTTCTGAAGCTTTCTTT. It encodes CASSLTTPDRGRSEAFF.

The chain uses TRBV7-2 and TRBJ2-3; a possible D gene is TRBD2 (6 bases). The CDR3 loop spans 13 amino acids. V was trimmed by 6 bases and J by 8 bases, leaving 15 bases between them. Germline V gene sequence: CDR1 SGHTA, CDR2 FQGNSA. CDR3 in amino acids: CASSPPGLPTQYF. The DNA of the CDR3 is TGTGCCAGCAGTCCCCCGGGACTTCCTACGCAGTATTTT.

V is TRBV28 and J is TRBJ2-6, with TRBD1 identical over 9 bases. The CDR3 loop spans 21 amino acids. The trim removed 2 bases at V and 1 base at J, leaving 15 bases unmatched. Germline V CDR1 and CDR2: MDHEN, SYDVKM. CDR3 region: CASSLHVVRTGVLSGANVLTF. The CDR3 DNA reads TGTGCCAGCAGTTTACATGTAGTTAGGACAGGGGTTTTATCTGGGGCCAACGTCCTGACTTTC.

The rearrangement uses TRBV14 and TRBJ1-6; TRBD1 might be the D (5 bases). Germline V lookup: CDR1 SGHDN, CDR2 FVKESK. V lost 1 base, J lost 2 bases, and 6 bases lay in between. CDR3 length: 15 amino acids. The CDR3 is CASSQGQPYNSPLHF. For the CDR3, the DNA is TGTGCCAGCAGCCAAGGACAGCCCTATAATTCACCCCTCCACTTT.

The CDR3 loop reads CASSLVSGSDTDTQYF. CDR3 DNA sequence: TGTGCCAGCAGCTTAGTGAGCGGGTCCGACACAGATACGCAGTATTTT. The chain is built from TRBV7-2 and TRBJ2-3; TRBD2 is a possible D gene (6 bases). In germline, CDR1 is SGHTA, CDR2 FQGNSA. The V end lost 1 base, the J end lost 2 bases, and 13 bases lay between the germline ends. The length of the CDR3 is 16 residues. Complete variable domain (other parts from reference TRBV7-2 and TRBJ2-3): GAGVSQSPSNKVTEKGKDVELRCDPISGHTALYWYRQSLGQGLEFLIYFQGNSAPDKSGLPSDRFSAERTGGSVSTLTIQRTQQEDSAVYLCASSLVSGSDTDTQYFGPGTRLTVL.

The J gene is TRBJ2-7, the V gene TRBV6-1, with 7 bases matching TRBD1. V dropped 6 bases and J dropped 1; count of bases not matched to a gene: 9. The CDR3 has 15 residues. Germline values: CDR1 MNHNS, CDR2 SASEGT. The CDR3 sequence: CASRSGTVESYEQYF. In DNA form, the CDR3 reads TGTGCCAGCAGATCCGGGACAGTTGAATCCTACGAGCAGTACTTC.

This clone was picked up a small number of times. J is TRBJ2-1 and V is TRBV21-1; the DNA was not used to check the table's D call, TRBD2. TRBV21-1 is assigned pseudogene status. This CDR3 is built from 16 residues. CDR3 nucleotides: TGTGCCAGCAGCAAAGAGCCTAGCGGGGGAGTCAATGAGCAGTTCTTC. This gives the protein CASSKEPSGGVNEQFF.